The 23 T cell receptor beta chains below come from one sample, sequenced in a study of radiotherapy plus CTLA-4 blockade in lung cancer. Some clones are missing from TCRdb's copy, which holds only in-frame ones; the method was immunoSEQ multiplex PCR. The sample comprises about 48,000 clones, approximately 86% of which are singletons, and around 17% rests with the top ten. Sequencing used peripheral blood, obtained from a patient treated with radiotherapy plus ipilimumab. The receptors come from a human donor with non-small cell lung cancer that progressed on radiotherapy plus ipilimumab. Some clones in this sample may be carry-over from other donors' samples.

This chain links TRBV7-2 with TRBJ2-5; D unresolved. V was trimmed by 0 bases and J by 5 bases, leaving 7 bases between them. Germline CDR1 is SGHTA and CDR2 is FQGNSA. The CDR3 has 13 amino acids. CDR3 loop: CASSLAARETQYF. The CDR3, as DNA: TGTGCCAGCAGCTTAGCGGCGAGGGAGACCCAGTACTTC.

The chain recombines TRBV6-1 with TRBJ1-1; weak D call: TRBD1 (5 bases). V lost 9 bases to trimming and J lost 5 bases, with 13 bases between them. CDR3 length: 12 residues. CDR1 is MNHNS, CDR2 SASEGT, per germline. CDR3 DNA: TGTGCCAGTTCCAGGGAGGGTACTGAAGCTTTCTTT. Protein: CASSREGTEAFF.

This clone was recorded once. The chain recombines TRBV13 with TRBJ1-2; D may be TRBD1 (5 bases). V lost 0 bases and J 4 bases, leaving 6 bases between the germline ends. Germline assignment: CDR1 PRHDT and CDR2 FYEKMQ (reference sequence). The CDR3 runs 13 residues. The CDR3, as DNA: TGTGCCAGCAGCTTAGGGGGGGGCTATGGCTACACCTTC. It yields the protein CASSLGGGYGYTF. Full variable domain (remainder filled in from reference TRBV13 and TRBJ1-2): AAGVIQSPRHLIKEKRETATLKCYPIPRHDTVYWYQQGPGQDPQFLISFYEKMQSDKGSIPDRFSAQQFSDYHSELNMSSLELGDSALYFCASSLGGGYGYTFGSGTRLTVV.

Only one count was recorded for this clone. The CDR3, as DNA: TGCGCCAGCAGCCAAAGTGTTATGTATCGGCGGGTTAGCACAGATACGCAGTATTTT. Its translation is CASSQSVMYRRVSTDTQYF. This sequence joins TRBV4-1 and TRBJ2-3; tentatively, D is TRBD2 (5 bases). Deletions cut 2 bases from V and 0 bases from J, with 21 bases between. Germline CDR1 reads MGHRA; CDR2 reads YSYEKL. The CDR3 is 19 residues long.

The gene calls are TRBV19 and TRBJ1-1; D is uncertain. V dropped 2 bases and J dropped 3 bases, with 10 bases sitting between them. This CDR3 has 14 amino acids. Germline CDR1 and CDR2: LNHDA and SQIVND (reference sequence). The CDR3 loop reads CASSILIEDTEAFF. CDR3 DNA sequence: TGTGCCAGTAGTATACTAATTGAGGACACTGAAGCTTTCTTT.

In regard to this clone: At one end the junction does not follow the germline gene, possibly because of a read error. As DNA, the CDR3 is TGTGCCAGCAGTTCCTCCGACAGGGGGCTTTCACCCCCCCACTTT. This translates into CASSSSDRGLSPPHF. This chain joins TRBV2 and TRBJ1-6; 10 nucleotides line up with TRBD1. The CDR3 is 15 residues long. The germline V gene has CDR1 SNHLY and CDR2 FYNNEI.

The CDR3 region is CASSPRSGNTIYF. In DNA, the CDR3 is TGTGCCAGCAGCCCCCGCTCTGGAAACACCATATATTTT. The V gene is TRBV7-3, the J gene TRBJ1-3, with D unclear. Germline lookup yields CDR1 SGHTA and CDR2 FQGTGA. Trimming left V 5 bases short and J 0 bases short, with 5 bases between. The CDR3 runs 13 residues.

The gene calls are TRBV5-1 and TRBJ1-2, with 9 bases matching TRBD1. The V gene end was trimmed by 3 bases and the J gene end by 3 bases; junction bases not matched to a gene: 18. The length of the CDR3 is 19 residues. Germline CDR1 is SGHRS and CDR2 is YFSETQ. CDR3 sequence: CASSSRPQLTGGADYGYTF. Written as DNA, the CDR3 is TGCGCCAGCAGCTCCCGGCCGCAACTTACAGGGGGCGCGGACTATGGCTACACCTTC.

This chain joins TRBV6-1 and TRBJ2-2; 8 bases map to TRBD1. V was clipped by 6 bases and J by 3 bases; unmatched bases: 3. CDR3 length: 14 residues. CDR1 MNHNS and CDR2 SASEGT come from the germline V gene. Here the CDR3 reads CASRKGQDTGELFF. DNA of the CDR3: TGTGCCAGCAGAAAGGGACAGGACACCGGGGAGCTGTTTTTT.

V gene TRBV5-1 combines with J gene TRBJ2-1; D possibly corresponds to TRBD2 (6 bases). CDR3 size: 16 residues. V was pared by 4 bases and J by 2 bases, with 16 bases between. The germline V gene has CDR1 SGHRS and CDR2 YFSETQ. CDR3 in DNA: TGCGCCAGCAGCCTGATTGGGAGGTCAACCTACAATGAGCAGTTCTTC. Protein sequence: CASSLIGRSTYNEQFF.

The chain is built from TRBV4-3 and TRBJ1-4, with D possibly being TRBD1 (5 bases). Trimming shortened V by 4 bases and J by 8 bases, and 14 bases separated the two germline ends. The CDR3 covers 14 residues. Germline V gene lookup returns CDR1 LGHNA and CDR2 YSLEER. The CDR3: CASSRRQPREKLFF. The CDR3 bases are TGCGCCAGCAGCCGCCGACAGCCAAGGGAAAAACTGTTTTTT.

The gene calls are TRBV2 and TRBJ2-3; D perhaps matches TRBD2 (6 bases). Germline-derived CDR1 and CDR2 are SNHLY and FYNNEI. The germline V and J ends were trimmed by 6 bases and 0 bases, with 7 bases remaining between them. This CDR3 has 13 residues. As DNA, the CDR3 is TGTGCCAGCAGCGGGACTAGCACAGATACGCAGTATTTT. It yields the protein CASSGTSTDTQYF. The full variable domain, completed using reference TRBV2 and TRBJ2-3, is EPEVTQTPSHQVTQMGQEVILRCVPISNHLYFYWYRQILGQKVEFLVSFYNNEISEKSEIFDDQFSVERPDGSNFTLKIRSTKLEDSAMYFCASSGTSTDTQYFGPGTRLTVL.

The genes are TRBV7-2 and TRBJ1-3; D gene uncertain. The germline V and J ends were trimmed by 5 bases and 0 bases, with 11 bases remaining between them. The CDR3 extends over 15 amino acids. CDR1 and CDR2 (germline): SGHTA, FQGNSA. The CDR3 DNA follows: TGTGCCAGCAGCCCAAGCAGCGGCTCTGGAAACACCATATATTTT. Its translation: CASSPSSGSGNTIYF.

V gene TRBV9 combines with J gene TRBJ2-2, with D possibly TRBD2 on 5 matching bases. Per germline, CDR1 SGDLS and CDR2 YYNGEE. Trimming removed 3 bases at V and 5 bases at J, with 14 bases between. The CDR3 sequence is 15 residues long. CDR3 bases: TGTGCCAGCAGCGCCACAGCCACTAGGACCGGGGAGCTGTTTTTT. Protein sequence: CASSATATRTGELFF.

This chain uses TRBV7-9 with TRBJ2-7, with 12 bases fitting TRBD2. Trimming took 5 bases from V and 2 from J; bases not matched to a gene: 7. Germline V lookup: CDR1 SEHNR, CDR2 FQNEAQ (reference sequence). The CDR3 is made up of 16 amino acids. In DNA, the CDR3 is TGTGCCAGCAGCCTCGGCCCTAGCGGGAGGGCCTACGAGCAGTACTTC. Translating gives CASSLGPSGRAYEQYF. The full variable domain, its missing parts supplied by reference TRBV7-9 and TRBJ2-7, is DTGVSQNPRHKITKRGQNVTFRCDPISEHNRLYWYRQTLGQGPEFLTYFQNEAQLEKSRLLSDRFSAERPKGSFSTLEIQRTEQGDSAMYLCASSLGPSGRAYEQYFGPGTRLTVT.

The chain is built from TRBV5-1 and TRBJ2-3, with 11 bases that match TRBD2. With V trimmed by 0 bases and J by 1 base, 4 bases remained unmatched. The CDR3 loop spans 17 amino acids. The germline gives CDR1 SGHRS, CDR2 YFSETQ. CDR3 sequence (DNA): TGCGCCAGCAGCTTGGGACTAGCGGGACACCGCACAGATACGCAGTATTTT. Encoded protein: CASSLGLAGHRTDTQYF.

The chain uses TRBV13 and TRBJ2-7, with TRBD2 identical over 9 bases. V lost 3 bases, J lost 2 bases, and 2 bases stayed unmatched. CDR1 is PRHDT and CDR2 is FYEKMQ in the germline V gene (reference sequence). This CDR3 spans 14 amino acids. CDR3 in amino acids: CASSLASGAYEQYF. The CDR3, as DNA: TGTGCCAGCAGCTTGGCTAGCGGGGCCTACGAGCAGTACTTC.

The chain couples TRBV13 to TRBJ1-2; 7 positions agree with TRBD1. The CDR3 runs 13 residues. The V segment lost 6 bases and the J segment 4 bases; nucleotides outside the gene matches: 5. The germline CDR1 and CDR2 sequences are PRHDT and FYEKMQ (reference sequence). CDR3 sequence: CASSGTGVYGYTF. The CDR3, as DNA: TGTGCCAGCAGTGGAACAGGGGTCTATGGCTACACCTTC.

This clone has a single count. V is TRBV5-1 and J is TRBJ1-2; 8 positions match TRBD1. Germline trimming cut 0 bases from V and 7 bases from J; bases unmatched to any gene: 2. The CDR3 has 13 amino acids. Germline lookup yields CDR1 SGHRS and CDR2 YFSETQ. The chain's CDR3 is CASSLGQGSGYTF. The CDR3 DNA sequence: TGCGCCAGCAGCTTGGGACAGGGGAGTGGCTACACCTTC. Supplemented by reference TRBV5-1 and TRBJ1-2, the full variable domain reads KAGVTQTPRYLIKTRGQQVTLSCSPISGHRSVSWYQQTPGQGLQFLFEYFSETQRNKGNFPGRFSGRQFSNSRSEMNVSTLELGDSALYLCASSLGQGSGYTFGSGTRLTVV.

The chain couples TRBV6-1 to TRBJ2-5; D not resolved. TRBJ2-7 explains the end of the DNA better; the J call may be wrong. The length of the CDR3 is 14 residues. Germline V gene lookup returns CDR1 MNHNS and CDR2 SASEGT. The CDR3 region is CASMAQYSSYEQYF. In DNA, the CDR3 is TGTGCCAGCATGGCCCAATACAGCTCCTACGAGCAGTACTTC.

The CDR3 here is CASSTYTANYGYTF. DNA for the CDR3: TGTGCCAGCAGCACCTATACAGCTAACTATGGCTACACCTTC. The rearrangement links TRBV6-5 to TRBJ1-2; D remains unclear. The CDR3 sequence is 14 residues long. The V gene lost 6 bases and the J gene lost 0 bases, with 11 bases spanning the gap. The germline V gene encodes CDR1 MNHEY and CDR2 SVGAGI.

V is TRBV7-3 and J is TRBJ2-3, with 12 positions matching TRBD1. CDR3 length: 17 residues. Per germline, CDR1 SGHTA and CDR2 FQGTGA. V gave up 4 bases and J gave up 5 bases; unmatched junction bases: 10. The CDR3 coding sequence is TGTGCCAGCAGCTCGAGCTCCGGGACAGGGGGCATAGATACGCAGTATTTT. It translates to CASSSSSGTGGIDTQYF.

The chain uses TRBV5-1 and TRBJ2-7; 11 bases are shared with TRBD1. With V trimmed by 3 bases and J by 5 bases, 4 bases remained unmatched. Germline loops: CDR1 SGHRS, CDR2 YFSETQ. This CDR3 contains 14 residues. Here the CDR3 reads CASSYGQGANEQYF. Written as DNA, the CDR3 is TGCGCCAGCAGCTACGGACAGGGGGCTAACGAGCAGTACTTC. The variable domain in full, with the rest retrieved from reference TRBV5-1 and TRBJ2-7, is KAGVTQTPRYLIKTRGQQVTLSCSPISGHRSVSWYQQTPGQGLQFLFEYFSETQRNKGNFPGRFSGRQFSNSRSEMNVSTLELGDSALYLCASSYGQGANEQYFGPGTRLTVT.